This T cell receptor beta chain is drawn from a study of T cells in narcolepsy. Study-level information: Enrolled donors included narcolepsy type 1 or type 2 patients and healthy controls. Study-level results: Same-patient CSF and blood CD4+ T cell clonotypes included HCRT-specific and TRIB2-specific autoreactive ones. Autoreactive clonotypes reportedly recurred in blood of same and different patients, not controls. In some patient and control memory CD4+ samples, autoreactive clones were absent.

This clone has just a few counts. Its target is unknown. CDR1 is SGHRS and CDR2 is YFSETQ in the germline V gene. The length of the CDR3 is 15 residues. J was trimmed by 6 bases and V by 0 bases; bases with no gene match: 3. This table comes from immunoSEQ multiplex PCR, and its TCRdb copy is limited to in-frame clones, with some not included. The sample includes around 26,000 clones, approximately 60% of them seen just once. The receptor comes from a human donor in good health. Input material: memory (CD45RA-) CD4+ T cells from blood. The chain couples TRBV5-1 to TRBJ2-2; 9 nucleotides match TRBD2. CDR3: CASSLGGTSSGELFF. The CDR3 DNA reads TGCGCCAGCAGCTTGGGTGGGACTAGCTCCGGGGAGCTGTTTTTT.